Shown below are 9 T cell receptor beta chains from a single sample sequenced in a study of identical twins. Each CDR3 protein is one row after TCRdb ran MiXCR on the 5' RACE reads. The sample holds 250,000 or so distinct CDR3 sequences, 12% seen once. These data are also associated with another study on yellow fever vaccine responses in identical twins.

Specimen: memory (CD45RO+) T cells sorted from blood. These receptors originate from a woman aged 18-30 years in good health.

At least ten counts were recorded for this clonotype. V gene TRBV4-2 combines with J gene TRBJ2-2; D uncertain. CDR1 is LGHNA, CDR2 YNFKEQ, per germline. The CDR3 spans 14 residues. V dropped 1 base and J dropped 5 bases, with 8 bases sitting between them. CDR3 residues: CASSQGHRTGELFF. DNA of the CDR3: TGTGCCAGCAGCCAAGGTCACCGGACCGGGGAGCTGTTTTTT.

A few counts support this clonotype. This sequence joins TRBV5-1 and TRBJ2-5; D not certain. V dropped 2 bases and J dropped 5 bases, with 13 bases sitting between them. CDR1 SGHRS and CDR2 YFSETQ come from the germline V gene. This CDR3 contains 14 residues. The CDR3 sequence is CASSLGLKVETQYF. The CDR3, as DNA: TGCGCCAGCAGCTTAGGATTGAAGGTGGAGACCCAGTACTTC.

The CDR3 DNA sequence: TGTGCCAGCAGAACTACAAGCGGAATGCAGTTCTTC. This translates into CASRTTSGMQFF. The chain joins TRBV7-2 to TRBJ2-1; the D gene is possibly TRBD2 (5 bases). V dropped 6 bases and J dropped 12 bases, with 15 bases sitting between them. Germline V gene data show CDR1 as SGHTA and CDR2 as FQGNSA. This CDR3 is built from 12 residues.

The sample holds many counts of this clonotype. The rearrangement uses TRBV6-5 and TRBJ1-1, with D maybe TRBD1 (6 bases). CDR1 and CDR2 from the germline V gene are MNHEY and SVGAGI. The CDR3 length is 15 residues. The V end lost 0 bases, the J end lost 10 bases, and 18 bases lay between the germline ends. The CDR3 region is CASSYSKGGEGLAFF. CDR3 sequence (DNA): TGTGCCAGCAGTTACTCGAAGGGGGGCGAAGGATTAGCTTTCTTT.

This clonotype was observed a handful of times. This chain uses TRBV29-1 with TRBJ1-6; TRBD1 aligns across 10 bases. CDR3 length equals 14 residues. The germline V gene encodes CDR1 SQVTM and CDR2 ANQGSEA. With V trimmed by 4 bases and J by 5 bases, 2 bases remained unmatched. CDR3 amino acids: CSVGGTGDNSPLHF. The DNA for the CDR3 is TGCAGCGTTGGGGGGACAGGGGATAATTCACCCCTCCACTTT.

The rearrangement joins TRBV9 to TRBJ1-5; D is ambiguous. This CDR3 contains 13 residues. Germline lookup yields CDR1 SGDLS and CDR2 YYNGEE. V was shortened by 1 base and J by 4 bases, with 6 bases between the two germline ends. This chain's CDR3 is CASSVTTNQPQHF. CDR3 nucleotides: TGTGCCAGCAGCGTAACTACGAATCAGCCCCAGCATTTT.

The chain uses TRBV20-1 and TRBJ2-3, with D unclear. The V end lost 0 bases, the J end lost 2 bases, and 12 bases lay between the germline ends. Germline V CDR1 and CDR2: DFQATT, SNEGSKA (reference sequence). The CDR3 contains 15 residues. CDR3 in DNA: TGCAGTGCTAGAGATTATTCAGGTTTCACAGATACGCAGTATTTT. Translated: CSARDYSGFTDTQYF.

This clonotype was detected many times. The rearrangement links TRBV28 to TRBJ2-3, with TRBD2 matching over 15 bases. CDR3 length: 17 amino acids. Trimming cost V 4 bases and J 3 bases; bases outside gene matches: 5. Germline CDR1 MDHEN, CDR2 SYDVKM. CDR3 region: CASSSYGTSGGTDTQYF. The CDR3 bases are TGTGCCAGCAGTTCCTACGGGACTAGCGGGGGGACAGATACGCAGTATTTT.

In this sample, this clonotype turned up a few times. The chain uses TRBV12-3 or TRBV12-4 and TRBJ2-7; D not certain. Trimming removed 2 bases from V and 6 bases from J, with 14 bases in between. The CDR3 is made up of 14 amino acids. This CDR3 reads CASSLLGGKSEQYF. The CDR3 DNA reads TGTGCCAGCAGTTTATTGGGTGGAAAGAGCGAGCAGTACTTC.